This T cell receptor beta chain was found in a study of shared clonotypes between healthy human individuals (TCRdb year 2020). With respect to the entire study: The cohort included a few men and a couple of women between 18 and 49 years of age. Per donor, three plates each were used for CD4 naive and CD4 memory, two for CD8 naive, and one for CD8 memory. To estimate repertoire size and how much clonotype sharing occurs between individuals, the study deeply sequenced the blood TCR repertoires of several healthy adults. Libraries were prepared and TCR repertoires were sequenced by different laboratories using diverse techniques, in order to increase sequencing depth and limit assay-specific biases. Between about 0.94 and 8.9 billion PBMCs per donor were obtained by leukapheresis.

Donors were healthy HIV-negative adults with no recently reported acute infections or vaccinations. All donors were Caucasian adults living in Nashville, Tennessee, USA. CD4+ T cells were enriched through magnetic negative selection, after which naive cells were positively selected on CD45RA and the remaining negative fraction served as the memory subset. After blood collection by leukapheresis, PBMCs were isolated using Ficoll-Histopaque density gradient centrifugation and then cryopreserved in the vapor phase of liquid nitrogen. Analytical flow cytometry was used to check the purity and quantity of each magnetically sorted T cell population. Genomic DNA was isolated from every sorted fraction and measured by UV absorbance on a Nanodrop 2000c. Using the deep immunoSEQ assay, multiplex PCR amplified TCR CDR3 regions from genomic DNA. Genomic DNA extracted from each cell subset was distributed evenly over all wells of several immunoSEQ 96-well plates, and each plate served as one replicate. For sorted subsets, each replicate PCR was loaded with 200 ng genomic DNA, equivalent to about 30,000 T cell genomes. Purified libraries were measured with a Qubit 3.0 fluorometer, size-checked on a Bioanalyzer 2100, and measured again with the KAPA Library Quantification kit. A separate single-read 150-cycle Illumina NextSeq 550 flow cell was used to sequence each immunoSEQ 96-well plate. Regarding the original processing steps: Because only junctional sequences without quality scores were contained in the immunoSEQ output, filtering matching that applied to full-length reads could not be performed. To assign V/J genes and CDR3, sequences were annotated using PyIR, a Python wrapper for IgBLAST v1.9, with IMGT germline references. Reads were removed for weak V/J assignments (E-value above 1e-6), missing CDR3, stop codons, out-of-frame junctions, or ambiguous translated residues. V3J clonotypes were defined by identical inferred V gene, J gene, and CDR3 amino acid sequence. The percentage overlap between two repertoires was calculated by dividing the number of shared unique clonotypes by the size of the smaller repertoire. Richness of each repertoire was evaluated using RTK rarefaction, the Chao1 estimator, and Recon v2.1 estimates of unobserved clonotypes. For all TCRbeta clonotypes obtained by the gDNA method from a few donors, generation probabilities were computed with OLGA. In its TCRdb copy, this immuneACCESS table keeps in-frame sequences only and misses some clones. Where compared with another copy, unresolved V genes explain less than half of these, and the others have no known cause. The V and J calls and clone size come from that table; D and trimming were worked out from the DNA. Across this sample there are about 770,000 clones, with around 70% seen only once. Jointly, the top ten make up under 2% of the sample.

Comments on this clone: What antigen it recognizes has not been identified. Base qualities are not at hand, and no much larger clone is one base apart.

V is shortened by 0 bases, J by 4 bases, and the region joining them spans 10 bases. Counted from cysteine to phenylalanine, this CDR3 has 14 amino acids. The entry retains the CDR3 DNA only, 42 bases that are in frame from base 1. As encoded in the germline V gene, CDR1 is SGHRS while CDR2 is YFSETQ. Results and caveats for the whole study, not just this receptor: Larger estimated clonotype richness was generally found for naive subsets than for memory subsets. Pairwise subsampling led to the expectation that sequencing depth would affect the degree of clonotype sharing among donors. Even with the large sequencing depth, rarefaction of the sorted-subset datasets indicated that sequencing was incomplete. Sampling was restricted to blood, and TCR repertoires in tissues likely differ from the TCR repertoires found in blood. Because the study included a small number of donors, the genetic and exposure-history diversity represented was limited. Clonotypes shared by all four sorted-subset donors showed higher generation probabilities than non-shared clonotypes. Sharing across a few donors was observed for about 5% of naive CD4, over 3% of naive CD8, about 2.3% of memory CD4, and around 0.4% of memory CD8 clonotypes.

Sequencing input: memory CD4+ T cells sorted from blood. The cell subset or site label, read with the paper, signifies: CD45RA-negative fraction. The chain employs TRBV5-1 and TRBJ1-2, with no reliable assignment of the D segment. The TCR sequence derives from a woman aged 30 to 39 in good health. The DNA reads TGCGCCAGCAGCTTGGATCTGGGGTTCTATGGCTACACCTTC. Its protein is CASSLDLGFYGYTF.